In its sample, the clone carrying this TCR beta chain was seen a few times. Its antigen is undetermined. Each CDR3 protein gets one entry after TCRdb re-called the RT-PCR reads with MiXCR. The profile shows some 500,000 distinct CDR3 sequences, 10% to 15% of them singletons. These data come from a study of response to subunit inactivated influenza vaccine. J gave up 8 bases and V 4 bases, and 20 bases lay outside the gene matches. CDR1 and CDR2 (germline): SGHAT, FQDESV (reference sequence). This CDR3 spans 18 amino acids. Overall study results and limits: The authors put forward the suggestion that each seasonal influenza vaccination may bring in only a limited number of new T cells.

The source of this sequence is a man aged 45-60 years who received an inactivated influenza vaccine. The chain joins TRBV11-1 to TRBJ2-1; 7 nucleotides match TRBD2. The sequences come from PBMCs from blood, collected roughly 46 days after vaccination. The CDR3 region is CASSSLFARGGALDEQFF. In nucleotides, the CDR3 is TGTGCCAGCAGCTCCCTCTTTGCGCGCGGGGGAGCCCTCGATGAGCAGTTCTTC.